A single sample is the source of the 17 T cell receptor beta chains below, sequenced in a study of blood T cell repertoires in COVID-19. Sequenced by immunoSEQ multiplex PCR; TCRdb stores in-frame clones only, minus some. Among about 270,000 clones, just under 90% were seen once, and the ten largest hold roughly 4%. Sequenced material: PBMCs or T cells enriched from blood (not recorded which). These receptors all come from a woman aged 25 to 39 with acute COVID-19.

V usage is TRBV30 and J usage is TRBJ2-3; tentatively, D is TRBD2 (7 bases). CDR3 length equals 16 residues. The V gene's germline CDR1 is GTSNPN and CDR2 SVGIG (reference sequence). The ends were cut back, 4 bases at V and 1 base at J, with 18 bases in the middle. In DNA, the CDR3 is TGTGCCTGGACTCTGGGGGCGGGAGTTCGCACAGATACGCAGTATTTT. It specifies CAWTLGAGVRTDTQYF.

The chain employs TRBV19 and TRBJ2-2, with D tentatively TRBD2 (5 bases). V was cut by 6 bases and J by 6 bases, with 11 bases left in between. The CDR3 is made up of 13 amino acids. The germline gives CDR1 LNHDA, CDR2 SQIVND (reference sequence). CDR3 protein: CASRDWTSGELFF. Here the CDR3 DNA reads TGTGCCAGTAGGGACTGGACCTCCGGGGAGCTGTTTTTT.

This clone has just a few counts. This sample includes further DNA sequences coding for the same CDR3. V and J are TRBV28 and TRBJ1-6; TRBD1 is a possible D gene (5 bases). V lost 2 bases to trimming and J lost 10 bases, with 12 bases between them. CDR3 length: 14 amino acids. Germline loops: CDR1 MDHEN, CDR2 SYDVKM. The CDR3 loop reads CASSLEGLRSPLHF. For the CDR3, the DNA is TGTGCCAGCAGTTTAGAGGGACTCCGGTCACCCCTCCACTTT.

The chain combines TRBV29-1 with TRBJ2-2, with D unresolved. This CDR3 spans 13 amino acids. From germline, CDR1 is SQVTM and CDR2 ANQGSEA. Trimming pared 3 bases from V and 6 bases from J, leaving 11 bases between. The CDR3 nucleotides are TGCAGCGTTGAGACGACACAGCCCGGGGAGCTGTTTTTT. Residues: CSVETTQPGELFF.

This sequence joins TRBV4-2 and TRBJ1-5; 7 bases fit TRBD1. Germline CDR1 is LGHNA and CDR2 is YNFKEQ. V shed 0 bases, J shed 7 bases, and the junction held 6 bases outside the gene matches. The CDR3 covers 15 residues. Here the CDR3 DNA reads TGTGCCAGCAGCCAAGATTCAGGGGGAAACCAGCCCCAGCATTTT. It codes for CASSQDSGGNQPQHF.

This chain joins TRBV9 and TRBJ2-1, with D possibly matching TRBD1 (7 bases). Germline V gene sequence: CDR1 SGDLS, CDR2 YYNGEE. Trimming left V 3 bases short and J 5 bases short, with 24 bases between. The CDR3 contains 18 residues. The CDR3 sequence is CASSANRLGGQRNNEQFF. CDR3 bases: TGTGCCAGCAGCGCAAACCGACTGGGGGGACAGCGCAACAATGAGCAGTTCTTC.

This clone was recorded a few times. This chain joins TRBV5-6 and TRBJ1-1; a weak D match, TRBD1 (6 bases). CDR1 and CDR2 (germline): SGHDT, YYEEEE. The CDR3 is made up of 14 amino acids. Between the trimmed V and J ends, which lost 3 bases and 10 bases, there was a span of 19 bases. The DNA of the CDR3 is TGTGCCAGCAGCTCCCGGAATACAGGGACGGGAGCTTTCTTT. It translates to CASSSRNTGTGAFF.

This clone was picked up a small number of times. The rearrangement joins TRBV4-1 to TRBJ1-5; 8 bases fit TRBD1. The V gene's germline CDR1 is MGHRA and CDR2 YSYEKL. V was clipped by 1 base and J by 6 bases; unmatched bases: 5. The CDR3 spans 15 residues. The CDR3 coding sequence is TGCGCCAGCAGCCAAGGGACAGGGATGGGTCAGCCCCAGCATTTT. Translating gives CASSQGTGMGQPQHF.

The rearrangement links TRBV5-6 to TRBJ1-1, with D possibly matching TRBD1 (5 bases). Germline V gene data show CDR1 as SGHDT and CDR2 as YYEEEE. The CDR3 extends over 12 amino acids. Trimming left V 4 bases short and J 7 bases short, with 11 bases between. CDR3 in DNA: TGTGCCAGCAGCAATCAGGGTGGTGAAGCTTTCTTT. As protein: CASSNQGGEAFF.

The V and J genes are TRBV27 and TRBJ2-6; a possible D gene is TRBD2 (7 bases). The germline gives CDR1 MNHEY, CDR2 SMNVEV (reference sequence). CDR3 length: 19 residues. V dropped 3 bases and J dropped 0 bases, with 18 bases sitting between them. The CDR3 loop is CASSLGGAELNSGANVLTF. CDR3 nucleotides: TGTGCCAGCAGTTTGGGGGGGGCGGAGCTTAACTCTGGGGCCAACGTCCTGACTTTC.

This clone has only one observation. This chain links TRBV19 with TRBJ1-1; the D gene is possibly TRBD1 (5 bases). V lost 3 bases, J lost 0 bases, and 23 bases lay in between. The CDR3 runs to 19 residues. CDR1 and CDR2 from the germline V gene are LNHDA and SQIVND (reference sequence). CDR3 in amino acids: CASSIPRGSWGPMNTEAFF. In nucleotides, the CDR3 is TGTGCCAGTAGTATCCCGCGAGGTAGTTGGGGCCCCATGAACACTGAAGCTTTCTTT.

The rearrangement uses TRBV27 and TRBJ2-2; 10 positions agree with TRBD1. Per germline, CDR1 MNHEY and CDR2 SMNVEV (reference sequence). The ends lost 3 bases at V and 5 bases at J; junction bases unmatched: 9. CDR3 length: 17 residues. The CDR3: CASSFRLGTGETGELFF. CDR3 DNA: TGTGCCAGCAGTTTTCGGCTCGGGACAGGGGAGACCGGGGAGCTGTTTTTT.

As for this clone: Other DNA sequences in this sample translate to the same CDR3. The chain links TRBV3-1 (or the pseudogene TRBV3-2) to TRBJ1-2, with TRBD1 matching over 10 bases. The CDR3 sequence is 14 residues long. V trimming: 4 bases; J trimming: 4 bases; junction bases outside the gene matches: 3. Looked up from germline, CDR1 is LGHDT and CDR2 is YNNKEL (reference sequence). Here the CDR3 DNA reads TGTGCCAGCAGCCCAGGGACAGGGGTCTATGGCTACACCTTC. Encoded protein: CASSPGTGVYGYTF.

This clone has just one count. The chain employs TRBV5-1 and TRBJ2-4, with D tentatively TRBD1 (5 bases). The germline V gene encodes CDR1 SGHRS and CDR2 YFSETQ. The CDR3 is made up of 16 amino acids. The V end lost 4 bases, the J end lost 0 bases, and 14 bases lay between the germline ends. The CDR3 sequence: CASSVDSSLAKNIQYF. The CDR3 DNA reads TGCGCCAGCAGCGTTGACAGTTCACTAGCCAAAAACATTCAGTACTTC.

The V and J genes are TRBV2 and TRBJ1-2; D remains unclear. The germline CDR1 and CDR2 sequences are SNHLY and FYNNEI. V shed 7 bases and J shed 4 bases, with 19 bases lying between them. The CDR3 has 15 amino acids. The CDR3 loop reads CASTANYPAAYGYTF. DNA for the CDR3: TGTGCCAGCACCGCCAACTATCCAGCGGCCTATGGCTACACCTTC.

The rearrangement uses TRBV7-2 and TRBJ2-1; 11 bases are shared with TRBD2. The germline gives CDR1 SGHTA, CDR2 FQGNSA. The CDR3 length is 15 residues. V shed 5 bases and J 5 bases; nucleotides not matched to a gene: 5. CDR3 bases: TGTGCCAGCAGCACACCGGGACTAGCGGACAATGAGCAGTTCTTC. Protein product: CASSTPGLADNEQFF. The whole variable domain, filled in from reference TRBV7-2 and TRBJ2-1, reads GAGVSQSPSNKVTEKGKDVELRCDPISGHTALYWYRQSLGQGLEFLIYFQGNSAPDKSGLPSDRFSAERTGGSVSTLTIQRTQQEDSAVYLCASSTPGLADNEQFFGPGTRLTVL.

J is TRBJ1-1 and V is TRBV28; D uncertain. Germline lookup yields CDR1 MDHEN and CDR2 SYDVKM. The V and J ends lost 6 bases and 0 bases respectively, with 8 bases between them. CDR3 size: 13 residues. CDR3: CASRPQVNTEAFF. The CDR3 nucleotides are TGTGCCAGCAGACCCCAGGTGAACACTGAAGCTTTCTTT.